The 24 T cell receptor beta chains given below trace back to one sample, sequenced in a study of monozygotic twins with inflammatory bowel disease (dated by TCRdb to between 2017 and 2020). Library preparation employed 5' RACE. Data came from an Illumina HiSeq 2500. After the reads were reprocessed by TCRdb, one entry was made per CDR3 protein sequence, with no DNA. This sample's table lists 200,000 to 250,000 distinct CDR3 sequences. The top ten clones comprise 7.5% to 9.5% of the sample. The sample taken for sequencing was blood. The receptors originated from a human donor with ulcerative colitis or Crohn's disease, or a healthy co-twin of an affected twin (not recorded which).

This chain links TRBV5-1 with TRBJ2-7. Looked up from germline, CDR1 is SGHRS and CDR2 is YFSETQ. The CDR3 totals 13 residues. This CDR3 reads CASNPYTATEQYF.

V is TRBV28 and J is TRBJ2-2; TCRdb calls TRBD2, which cannot be checked without DNA. The CDR3 sequence is 14 residues long. Germline lookup yields CDR1 MDHEN and CDR2 SYDVKM. This CDR3 is CASKGGTNTGELFF.

The V and J genes are TRBV6-2 or TRBV6-3 and TRBJ2-7; TCRdb outputs TRBD2, but without DNA this stays unchecked. Germline V gene lookup returns CDR1 MNHEY and CDR2 SVGEGT. This CDR3 region has 14 residues. The CDR3 here is CASSYSRTSGAQYF.

The V and J genes are TRBV15 and TRBJ2-7; TCRdb's assignment of TRBD1 cannot be checked, as there is no DNA. The CDR3 totals 13 residues. Germline V CDR1 and CDR2: LNHNV, YYDKDF (reference sequence). This CDR3 reads CATSRDKGLEQYF.

The chain combines TRBV27 with TRBJ1-5; TCRdb calls TRBD1, which cannot be checked without DNA. The length of the CDR3 is 16 residues. Germline V lookup: CDR1 MNHEY, CDR2 SMNVEV (reference sequence). CDR3: CASGLGTGGSNQPQHF.

The gene calls are TRBV4-2 and TRBJ2-1; TCRdb calls TRBD2, which cannot be checked without DNA. The V gene's germline CDR1 is LGHNA and CDR2 YNFKEQ. The CDR3 is 18 residues long. The CDR3 protein is CASSQDLLAGASYNEQFF.

The chain has TRBV20-1 and TRBJ2-1; TCRdb picks TRBD1, but there is no DNA to check that call. The germline V gene has CDR1 DFQATT and CDR2 SNEGSKA (reference sequence). The CDR3 has 17 amino acids. CDR3 in amino acids: CSARGRGESAVYNEQFF.

The rearrangement joins TRBV5-1 to TRBJ2-1. This CDR3 comprises 11 residues. Per germline, CDR1 SGHRS and CDR2 YFSETQ. The CDR3 sequence: CASSLADQQFF.

The chain is built from TRBV9 and TRBJ2-1; no DNA is available, so the TRBD2 call from TCRdb remains unchecked. Germline CDR1 is SGDLS and CDR2 is YYNGEE. The CDR3 is made up of 15 amino acids. The CDR3 here is CASSVGSGPYNEQFF. The entire variable domain, with the rest obtained from reference TRBV9 and TRBJ2-1, is as follows: DSGVTQTPKHLITATGQRVTLRCSPRSGDLSVYWYQQSLDQGLQFLIQYYNGEERAKGNILERFSAQQFPDLHSELNLSSLELGDSALYFCASSVGSGPYNEQFFGPGTRLTVL.

V and J are TRBV7-3 and TRBJ2-1; TCRdb's assignment of TRBD1 cannot be checked, as there is no DNA. The CDR3 totals 12 residues. The germline V gene has CDR1 SGHTA and CDR2 FQGTGA. Here the CDR3 reads CASSPDRNEQFF.

The chain uses TRBV28 and TRBJ2-7; the D call of TRBD2 rests on TCRdb alone, since no DNA is present to check it. Germline CDR1 is MDHEN and CDR2 is SYDVKM. The length of the CDR3 is 16 residues. The CDR3 protein is CASSFWLAGPSYEQYF.

The chain is built from TRBV12-3 or TRBV12-4 and TRBJ1-5. The CDR3 is made up of 17 amino acids. This CDR3 is CASRASGFAFPDQPQHF.

CDR3: CASSQVGQGFTYEQYF. J is TRBJ2-7 and V is TRBV3-1; the TCRdb D gene call, TRBD1, has no DNA to confirm it. There are 16 residues in the CDR3. From germline, CDR1 is LGHDT and CDR2 YNNKEL (reference sequence).

The chain combines TRBV7-2 with TRBJ2-1; TCRdb proposes TRBD2, but this gene call is untestable without DNA. The CDR3 loop spans 14 amino acids. CDR1 and CDR2 from the germline V gene are SGHTA and FQGNSA. The CDR3 region is CASSFTSGDNEQFF.

V is TRBV10-3 and J is TRBJ2-2; TCRdb calls TRBD2, which cannot be checked without DNA. Germline V gene sequence: CDR1 ENHRY, CDR2 SYGVKD. The CDR3 runs 17 residues. CDR3 residues: CAIGGIAPERSTGELFF.

This chain connects TRBV5-4 to TRBJ2-2; TCRdb's D call, TRBD2, is unchecked because there is no DNA. CDR1 and CDR2 (germline): SGHNT, YYREEE (reference sequence). This CDR3 is built from 15 residues. This CDR3 reads CASSLEGSYTGELFF. The whole variable domain, filled in from reference TRBV5-4 and TRBJ2-2, reads ETGVTQSPTHLIKTRGQQVTLRCSSQSGHNTVSWYQQALGQGPQFIFQYYREEENGRGNFPPRFSGLQFPNYSSELNVNALELDDSALYLCASSLEGSYTGELFFGEGSRLTVL.

The V and J genes are TRBV12-3 or TRBV12-4 and TRBJ2-3; TCRdb lists TRBD1, though no DNA is available to test this call. The length of the CDR3 is 15 residues. CDR3 residues: CASSRGTGARQTQYF.

The CDR3 loop is CASRDSHSYEQYF. The rearrangement uses TRBV5-1 and TRBJ2-7; without DNA, the TCRdb call of TRBD2 cannot be checked. The V gene's germline CDR1 is SGHRS and CDR2 YFSETQ. There are 13 residues in the CDR3. Using reference TRBV5-1 and TRBJ2-7 for the parts outside the CDR3, the full variable domain is KAGVTQTPRYLIKTRGQQVTLSCSPISGHRSVSWYQQTPGQGLQFLFEYFSETQRNKGNFPGRFSGRQFSNSRSEMNVSTLELGDSALYLCASRDSHSYEQYFGPGTRLTVT.

This chain connects TRBV4-3 to TRBJ1-4; absent DNA, TCRdb's TRBD1 call cannot be checked. The CDR3 runs 12 residues. Germline CDR1 LGHNA, CDR2 YSLEER. This CDR3 reads CASSSPGEKLFF.

The chain employs TRBV14 and TRBJ2-5; with no DNA, the TCRdb D assignment of TRBD2 cannot be verified. This CDR3 is built from 16 residues. Germline-derived CDR1 and CDR2 are SGHDN and FVKESK. The CDR3: CASSQGTTSAKETQYF.

This chain connects TRBV12-3 or TRBV12-4 to TRBJ1-3. This CDR3 is 16 amino acids long. The CDR3 region is CASSLRPGRGWNTIYF.

The rearrangement links TRBV11-3 to TRBJ2-3; no DNA is available, so the TRBD2 call from TCRdb remains unchecked. Germline assignment: CDR1 SGHNT and CDR2 YENEEA. The CDR3 has 16 residues. CDR3 residues: CASSSFTSGSGATQYF.

The rearrangement uses TRBV18 and TRBJ1-2; TCRdb's D gene call, TRBD1, goes unchecked for lack of DNA. The CDR3 length is 16 residues. In germline, CDR1 is KGHSH, CDR2 LQKENI. This CDR3 reads CASSPIPGQGAYGYTF.

The genes are TRBV2 and TRBJ2-7; TCRdb designates TRBD1, a call that cannot be tested without DNA. The CDR3 totals 15 residues. Germline lookup yields CDR1 SNHLY and CDR2 FYNNEI. The CDR3 region is CASSEEGGSSYEQYF.